These 10 T cell receptor beta chains were all obtained from the same sample, sequenced in a study of T-cell memory formation after mild COVID-19 (dated by TCRdb to the early 2020s). Library generation was performed with 5' RACE. This sample was sequenced with an Illumina NovaSeq 6000. Starting from the raw public reads, TCRdb applied fastp trimming at Q25, assembled clones with MiXCR and retained in-frame beta chains. Records with the same CDR3 protein are collapsed into one entry carrying the most frequent genes and DNA. The sample includes around 300,000 distinct CDR3 sequences, with approximately 20% observed a single time. Jointly, the top ten make up around 21% of the sample. Sample: PBMCs or a T cell subset sorted from them (not recorded which). The receptors stem from a man aged 18 to 30 who had mild COVID-19 (a few samples of this study predate the infection). The sample titles of this study are shuffled in the database, so cell type and time point are left out; the donor was told from shared clones.

This clonotype was detected only a few times. The V and J genes are TRBV6-6 and TRBJ1-5; D perhaps matches TRBD1 (5 bases). Trimming removed 7 bases from V and 7 bases from J, with 14 bases in between. The germline V gene has CDR1 MNHNY and CDR2 SVGAGI (reference sequence). The CDR3 loop spans 13 amino acids. In DNA, the CDR3 is TGTGCCAGCATGAAGGGGAAGGTACAGCCCCAGCATTTT. It translates to CASMKGKVQPQHF.

The chain carries TRBV7-9 and TRBJ1-2; tentatively, D is TRBD1 (5 bases). CDR3 length: 16 residues. Germline CDR1 is SEHNR and CDR2 is FQNEAQ (reference sequence). V was trimmed by 4 bases and J by 6 bases, leaving 21 bases between them. CDR3 residues: CASSSGGQAGTNGYTF. CDR3 coding DNA: TGTGCCAGCAGCTCCGGCGGGCAGGCTGGGACCAATGGCTACACCTTC.

This clonotype showed up just once. The chain employs TRBV6-2 or TRBV6-3 and TRBJ2-5; D possibly corresponds to TRBD1 (6 bases). The CDR3 length is 13 residues. The germline V and J ends were trimmed by 6 bases and 3 bases, with 11 bases remaining between them. Germline V CDR1 and CDR2: MNHEY, SVGEGT. In DNA form, the CDR3 reads TGTGCCAGCAGGGTACAGGGTGAAGAGACCCAGTACTTC. Protein product: CASRVQGEETQYF.

The V gene is TRBV7-9, the J gene TRBJ1-5, with 10 nucleotides matching TRBD1. This CDR3 contains 16 residues. Germline V gives CDR1 SEHNR, CDR2 FQNEAQ (reference sequence). With V trimmed by 4 bases and J by 2 bases, 5 bases remained unmatched. CDR3 residues: CASSSSGTGGNQPQHF. CDR3 bases: TGTGCCAGCAGCTCCTCGGGGACAGGGGGCAATCAGCCCCAGCATTTT.

V gene TRBV30 combines with J gene TRBJ1-1; no firm D call. The V end lost 0 bases, the J end lost 6 bases, and 8 bases lay between the germline ends. The CDR3 extends over 12 amino acids. Germline CDR1 and CDR2: GTSNPN and SVGIG (reference sequence). In DNA, the CDR3 is TGTGCCTGGAGTGTGGTCTCCCCTGAAGCTTTCTTT. This translates into CAWSVVSPEAFF.

This clonotype was counted a few times. The V gene is TRBV12-3 or TRBV12-4, the J gene TRBJ2-7; the match to TRBD2 covers 7 bases. CDR3 length: 15 residues. The V gene end was trimmed by 3 bases and the J gene end by 2 bases; junction bases not matched to a gene: 7. The CDR3 sequence: CASSFPGRGAYEQYF. In nucleotides, the CDR3 is TGTGCCAGCAGTTTTCCGGGACGGGGGGCCTACGAGCAGTACTTC.

There are a few counts of this clonotype. The chain uses TRBV29-1 and TRBJ1-1; no clear D gene. V was pared by 4 bases and J by 3 bases, with 12 bases between. Germline assignment: CDR1 SQVTM and CDR2 ANQGSEA. The CDR3 sequence is 13 residues long. The CDR3 protein is CSVVHGVHTEAFF. In DNA, the CDR3 is TGCAGCGTTGTACATGGAGTACACACTGAAGCTTTCTTT.

This clonotype has a count of ten or more. The chain combines TRBV5-6 with TRBJ2-1; TRBD1 agrees at 7 bases. After removal of 4 bases from V and 8 bases from J, the junction contained 12 bases not matched to a gene. This CDR3 region has 15 residues. The V gene's germline CDR1 is SGHDT and CDR2 YYEEEE. The CDR3 region is CASSLLLTGFDEQFF. The CDR3, as DNA: TGTGCCAGCAGCCTCCTCCTGACAGGGTTCGATGAGCAGTTCTTC.

This sequence joins TRBV10-1 and TRBJ1-2, with D perhaps TRBD1 (5 bases). The CDR3 consists of 15 residues. V dropped 4 bases and J dropped 6 bases, with 18 bases sitting between them. CDR1 WNHNN and CDR2 SYGVQD come from the germline V gene (reference sequence). CDR3 loop: CASSAVVGERNGYTF. CDR3 nucleotides: TGCGCCAGCAGTGCCGTAGTGGGGGAAAGGAATGGCTACACCTTC.

The J gene is TRBJ2-3, the V gene TRBV3-1, with D possibly matching TRBD2 (7 bases). The V gene lost 1 base and the J gene lost 6 bases, with 20 bases spanning the gap. In germline, CDR1 is LGHDT, CDR2 YNNKEL (reference sequence). This CDR3 comprises 17 residues. The CDR3 loop reads CASSQVLRGAFPDTQYF. In DNA form, the CDR3 reads TGTGCCAGCAGCCAAGTCTTACGGGGGGCCTTCCCCGATACGCAGTATTTT.